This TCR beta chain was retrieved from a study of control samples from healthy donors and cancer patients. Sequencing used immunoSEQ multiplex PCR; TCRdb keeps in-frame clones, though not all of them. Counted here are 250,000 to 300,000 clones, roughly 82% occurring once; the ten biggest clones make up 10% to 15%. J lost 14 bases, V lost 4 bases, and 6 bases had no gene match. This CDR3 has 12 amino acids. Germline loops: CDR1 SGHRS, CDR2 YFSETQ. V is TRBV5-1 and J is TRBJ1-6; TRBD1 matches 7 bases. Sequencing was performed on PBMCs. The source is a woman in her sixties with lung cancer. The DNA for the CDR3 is TGCGCCAGCAGCCTTAACAGGGGAGCCCTCCACTTT. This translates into CASSLNRGALHF.